A selection of T cell receptor beta chains follows, all from one sample in a study of blood T cell repertoires in COVID-19. Sequencing used immunoSEQ multiplex PCR; TCRdb keeps in-frame clones, though not all of them. The data show 150,000 to 200,000 clones, roughly 85% seen once. The sequenced sample was peripheral blood. These receptor sequences come from a man aged 60 to 69 with acute or convalescent COVID-19. CDR3s leave out the opening cysteine and the closing phenylalanine or tryptophan.

CDR3 protein,J gene,V gene
ASSLYRDQPQH,TRBJ1-5,TRBV27
ASSLGGPSGRARETQY,TRBJ2-5,TRBV5-4
ASSGWGQGNLRETQY,TRBJ2-5,TRBV6-1
ATTVGGLDSPLH,TRBJ1-6,TRBV28
ASSRGGTSYQTQY,TRBJ2-5,TRBV3-1/TRBV3-2
AWSIARGSDTQY,TRBJ2-3,TRBV30
ASSLDRWGARL,TRBJ2-1,TRBV11-2
ASSVGGSGTLGKADEQF,TRBJ2-1,TRBV9
ASSSLQGLNQPQH,TRBJ1-5,TRBV28
ASSSLEFQPQH,TRBJ1-5,TRBV7-6
ASSPETSGRYEQY,TRBJ2-7,TRBV3-1/TRBV3-2
ASTLQGTATEAF,TRBJ1-1,TRBV2
ASSYTGTGELF,TRBJ2-2,TRBV2
ASRTNPGSGANVLT,TRBJ2-6,TRBV28
ASSQCPGAVLGFAPRQETQY,TRBJ2-5,TRBV6-6
ASSLDRQSSYEQY,TRBJ2-7,TRBV6-5
ASSSGLASTDTQY,TRBJ2-3,TRBV7-9
ASSPYLGQARMDDEQF,TRBJ2-1,TRBV4-2
ASTPYGGQTYGYT,TRBJ1-2,TRBV9
ASSPPTQGGTEAF,TRBJ1-1,TRBV18
ASSLPPGEGNTEAF,TRBJ1-1,TRBV7-9
ASSEYRGQGEAF,TRBJ1-1,TRBV10-1
ASSFHDRPNTEAF,TRBJ1-1,TRBV7-9
ASAEPEPGDIQY,TRBJ2-4,TRBV6-6
ASSPGLAGGPETQY,TRBJ2-5,TRBV27
ASSLGGTGLGQPQH,TRBJ1-5,TRBV7-2
ASSLSTGNYGYT,TRBJ1-2,TRBV5-5
ASSIGTGPTNYGYT,TRBJ1-2,TRBV2
ASSQFAGVSPLH,TRBJ1-6,TRBV16
AWSGDRTNTEAF,TRBJ1-1,TRBV30
ASSQGAIMGQPQH,TRBJ1-5,TRBV11-2
ASSSGLGRGQEQF,TRBJ2-1,TRBV5-1
SVEDLTGPRGYGYT,TRBJ1-2,TRBV29-1
ASSQTTGVAGELF,TRBJ2-2,TRBV11-2
SVAEGANYGYT,TRBJ1-2,TRBV29-1
ASSPSGRAGETQY,TRBJ2-5,TRBV28
ASSPIRGDYGYT,TRBJ1-2,TRBV6-6
ASSPQGSQETQY,TRBJ2-5,TRBV5-1
ATSDSRGRGETQY,TRBJ2-5,TRBV24-1
SVVNAMGTYEQY,TRBJ2-7,TRBV29-1
ASSLYPGQGYGYT,TRBJ1-2,TRBV28
ASRVDGGNTIY,TRBJ1-3,TRBV28
ASSLPVGELF,TRBJ2-2,TRBV19
ASSLASLGNSPLH,TRBJ1-6,TRBV7-2
ASRPLAGDVGEQY,TRBJ2-7,TRBV5-1
ASSDKGANQPQH,TRBJ1-5,TRBV6-4
ASSLEGTGGIYGYT,TRBJ1-2,TRBV28
ASSLTQQLVYNEQF,TRBJ2-1,TRBV5-5
ASKPPGTGGSGGYT,TRBJ1-2,TRBV28
ASSLEGTGREKLF,TRBJ1-4,TRBV9
ASSQRGLAGNTGELF,TRBJ2-2,TRBV4-1
ASRPTGLVYGYT,TRBJ1-2,TRBV28
ASKRGAAFYGYT,TRBJ1-2,TRBV28
ASSPYIAGATTNTEAF,TRBJ1-1,TRBV18
ASSLSTSAETQY,TRBJ2-5,TRBV7-9
ASSAQLQDQETQY,TRBJ2-5,TRBV2
ASSQGLAGGTDTQY,TRBJ2-3,TRBV3-1/TRBV3-2
ASSDRGNEKLF,TRBJ1-4,TRBV2
ASSQEATNYGYT,TRBJ1-2,TRBV6-5